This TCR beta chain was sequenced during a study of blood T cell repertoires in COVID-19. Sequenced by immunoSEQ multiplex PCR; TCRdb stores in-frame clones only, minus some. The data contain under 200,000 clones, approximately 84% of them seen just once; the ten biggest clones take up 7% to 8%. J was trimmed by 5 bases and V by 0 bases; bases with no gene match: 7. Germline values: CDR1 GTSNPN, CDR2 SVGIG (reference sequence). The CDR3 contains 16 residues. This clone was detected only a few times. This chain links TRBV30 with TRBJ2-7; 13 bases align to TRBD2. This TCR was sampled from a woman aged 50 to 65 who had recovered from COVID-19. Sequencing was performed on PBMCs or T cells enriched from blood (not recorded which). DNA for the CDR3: TGTGCCTGGAGTGTAATGACTAGCGGGAGGTATAACGAGCAGTACTTC. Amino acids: CAWSVMTSGRYNEQYF.